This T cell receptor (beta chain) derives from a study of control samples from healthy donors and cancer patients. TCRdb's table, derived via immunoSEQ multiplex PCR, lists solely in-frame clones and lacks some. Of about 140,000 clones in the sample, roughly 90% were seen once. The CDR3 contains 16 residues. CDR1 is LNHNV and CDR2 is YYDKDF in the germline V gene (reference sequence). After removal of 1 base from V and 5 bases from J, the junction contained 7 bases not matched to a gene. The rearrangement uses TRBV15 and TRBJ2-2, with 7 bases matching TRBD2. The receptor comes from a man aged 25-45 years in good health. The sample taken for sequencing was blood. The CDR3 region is CATSRGGGAMTGELFF. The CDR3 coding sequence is TGTGCCACCAGCAGAGGGGGAGGGGCCATGACCGGGGAGCTGTTTTTT.